Each of the 18 T cell receptor beta chains below was sequenced from the same sample in a study of identical twins. Each CDR3 protein gets one entry after TCRdb re-called the 5' RACE reads with MiXCR. Of 450,000 to 650,000 distinct CDR3 sequences in the sample, nearly 15% are singletons; the top ten hold 0.35% to 0.45%. These data were also reused for a study on yellow fever vaccine responses in identical twins.

Sample: CD4+ T cells sorted from blood. These receptors all stem from a woman younger than 35 in good health.

The sample holds a few counts of this clonotype. The V gene is TRBV5-1, the J gene TRBJ2-2; a weak D match, TRBD1 (6 bases). The CDR3 spans 15 residues. The germline CDR1 and CDR2 sequences are SGHRS and YFSETQ. The V end was cut by 4 bases, the J end by 6 bases, with 16 bases between. Here the CDR3 DNA reads TGCGCCAGCAGCCACGGGCGAGGGGGTCCCGGGGAGCTGTTTTTT. It yields the protein CASSHGRGGPGELFF.

This clonotype has more than one count but fewer than ten. The chain recombines TRBV11-1 with TRBJ1-1; 7 nucleotides agree with TRBD1. Germline V gene lookup returns CDR1 SGHAT and CDR2 FQDESV (reference sequence). The CDR3 runs 18 residues. V lost 4 bases to trimming and J lost 0 bases; unmatched junction nucleotides: 14. The CDR3 sequence: CASSSAGGRWQMNTEAFF. CDR3 in DNA: TGTGCCAGCAGCTCGGCAGGGGGGCGTTGGCAAATGAACACTGAAGCTTTCTTT. The full variable domain, in which reference TRBV11-1 and TRBJ1-1 provide the parts outside the CDR3, is EAEVAQSPRYKITEKSQAVAFWCDPISGHATLYWYRQILGQGPELLVQFQDESVVDDSQLPKDRFSAERLKGVDSTLKIQPAELGDSAMYLCASSSAGGRWQMNTEAFFGQGTRLTVV.

This clonotype was picked up a small number of times. The chain couples TRBV7-9 to TRBJ2-7, with D maybe TRBD1 (6 bases). The V gene's germline CDR1 is SEHNR and CDR2 FQNEAQ (reference sequence). The CDR3 loop spans 14 amino acids. V was cut by 5 bases and J by 2 bases, with 13 bases left in between. The CDR3 loop reads CASSPGQSTYEQYV. The CDR3 nucleotides read TGTGCCAGCAGCCCAGGACAGTCTACCTACGAGCAGTACGTC.

The chain employs TRBV11-2 and TRBJ2-1; 15 nucleotides agree with TRBD2. V lost 1 base to trimming and J lost 4 bases; unmatched junction nucleotides: 14. The germline V gene encodes CDR1 SGHAT and CDR2 FQNNGV. The CDR3 is made up of 21 amino acids. The CDR3 is CASSLGAWGLAGGPGYNEQFF. The CDR3 DNA is TGTGCCAGCAGCTTAGGGGCTTGGGGACTAGCGGGGGGCCCCGGTTACAATGAGCAGTTCTTC.

The chain links TRBV6-5 to TRBJ1-2, with D unresolved. Per the germline V gene, CDR1 is MNHEY and CDR2 is SVGAGI. Trimming removed 0 bases at V and 8 bases at J, with 7 bases between. The length of the CDR3 is 12 residues. CDR3 sequence reads: CASSYSRNGYTF. CDR3 nucleotide sequence: TGTGCCAGCAGTTACTCTCGGAACGGCTACACCTTC.

This clonotype was found a few times. This chain uses TRBV5-1 with TRBJ2-5; D might be TRBD1 or TRBD2, each matching 5 bases. V gave up 3 bases and J gave up 9 bases, with 15 bases separating them. The CDR3 runs 13 residues. Germline V gene lookup returns CDR1 SGHRS and CDR2 YFSETQ. The CDR3 nucleotides read TGCGCCAGCAGCTCCGGGACCCCTTATGCCCAGTACTTC. As protein: CASSSGTPYAQYF.

The rearrangement links TRBV18 to TRBJ2-3; 11 bases fit TRBD2. The V gene end was trimmed by 4 bases and the J gene end by 2 bases; junction bases not matched to a gene: 8. Germline V gene sequence: CDR1 KGHSH, CDR2 LQKENI. The CDR3 spans 17 residues. The CDR3 spells CASSHITSGGPTDTQYF. CDR3 DNA sequence: TGTGCCAGCTCACATATCACTAGCGGGGGACCCACAGATACGCAGTATTTT.

The rearrangement uses TRBV20-1 and TRBJ2-5; perhaps TRBD1 as D (6 bases). With 6 bases removed from V and 4 bases from J, the gap between germline ends came to 12 bases. Germline V gene data show CDR1 as DFQATT and CDR2 as SNEGSKA (reference sequence). The CDR3 covers 12 residues. The CDR3 DNA sequence: TGCAGTGCCCCAGGGGATCGAGAGACCCAGTACTTC. Translation: CSAPGDRETQYF.

This CDR3 is CASSEQGQDSPLHF. CDR3 sequence (DNA): TGTGCCAGCAGCGAGCAGGGGCAAGATTCACCCCTCCACTTT. This chain uses TRBV7-3 with TRBJ1-6, with a tentative D call TRBD1 (6 bases). CDR1 and CDR2 from the germline V gene are SGHTA and FQGTGA. Trimming stripped 5 bases from V and 8 bases from J, with 13 bases between. CDR3 length equals 14 residues. The variable domain in full, completed from reference TRBV7-3 and TRBJ1-6, reads GAGVSQTPSNKVTEKGKYVELRCDPISGHTALYWYRQSLGQGPEFLIYFQGTGAADDSGLPNDRFFAVRPEGSVSTLKIQRTERGDSAVYLCASSEQGQDSPLHFGNGTRLTVT.

This clonotype was observed many times. V and J are TRBV5-1 and TRBJ1-2; TRBD1 might be the D (6 bases). The germline V gene has CDR1 SGHRS and CDR2 YFSETQ. V dropped 4 bases and J dropped 8 bases, with 15 bases sitting between them. This CDR3 has 13 residues. The CDR3 spells CASSPEQGRGYTF. The CDR3 bases are TGCGCCAGCAGCCCCGAACAGGGACGCGGCTACACCTTC.

This clonotype was seen many times. V is TRBV7-9 and J is TRBJ1-1, with 8 bases that match TRBD1. The germline gives CDR1 SEHNR, CDR2 FQNEAQ (reference sequence). V shed 5 bases, J shed 4 bases, and the junction held 9 bases outside the gene matches. CDR3 size: 15 residues. The CDR3 bases are TGTGCCAGCAGCACCCTCGGGACAGGTGGCACTGAAGCTTTCTTT. Amino acid sequence: CASSTLGTGGTEAFF.

This clonotype occurred a few times. The chain recombines TRBV4-1 with TRBJ2-1, with 9 bases lining up with TRBD1. The CDR3 totals 16 residues. Per germline, CDR1 MGHRA and CDR2 YSYEKL. V was pared by 2 bases and J by 8 bases, with 10 bases of the junction left unmatched. As DNA, the CDR3 is TGCGCCAGCAGCCAACCGCCGAGGGACAGGGAATATGAGCAGTTCTTC. It is translated as CASSQPPRDREYEQFF.

The J gene is TRBJ1-2, the V gene TRBV3-1; 9 positions match TRBD1. This CDR3 region has 15 residues. The trim removed 3 bases at V and 2 bases at J, leaving 4 bases unmatched. Germline V lookup: CDR1 LGHDT, CDR2 YNNKEL (reference sequence). CDR3: CASSQRGTGNYGYTF. For the CDR3, the DNA is TGTGCCAGCAGCCAGAGAGGGACAGGGAACTATGGCTACACCTTC.

The genes are TRBV5-1 and TRBJ1-1; tentative D call: TRBD1 (5 bases). V was shortened by 4 bases and J by 1 base, with 11 bases between the two germline ends. Germline V gives CDR1 SGHRS, CDR2 YFSETQ. The CDR3 consists of 14 residues. The CDR3 is CASSPDDRNTEAFF. CDR3 bases: TGCGCCAGCAGCCCGGATGACAGGAACACTGAAGCTTTCTTT. The whole variable domain, remainder taken from reference TRBV5-1 and TRBJ1-1, is KAGVTQTPRYLIKTRGQQVTLSCSPISGHRSVSWYQQTPGQGLQFLFEYFSETQRNKGNFPGRFSGRQFSNSRSEMNVSTLELGDSALYLCASSPDDRNTEAFFGQGTRLTVV.

This clonotype has more than one count but fewer than ten. The chain links TRBV27 to TRBJ2-1, with TRBD1 identical over 8 bases. Losses at the gene ends were 3 bases for V and 2 bases for J; bases not matched to a gene: 6. From germline, CDR1 is MNHEY and CDR2 SMNVEV (reference sequence). The CDR3 sequence is 16 residues long. Here the CDR3 reads CASSFLEDRAYNEQFF. CDR3 sequence (DNA): TGTGCCAGCAGTTTCTTGGAGGACAGGGCCTACAATGAGCAGTTCTTC.

This rearrangement joins TRBV29-1 to TRBJ2-1, with D tentatively TRBD2 (6 bases). The CDR3 loop spans 12 amino acids. Germline V CDR1 and CDR2: SQVTM, ANQGSEA. V was clipped by 8 bases and J by 4 bases, with 12 bases between them. CDR3 DNA: TGCAGCACCCGGGAGAGATACAATGAGCAGTTCTTC. Its translation: CSTRERYNEQFF.

This clonotype was recorded a few times. The V call is TRBV2, the J call TRBJ2-2; maybe TRBD1 (5 bases). The CDR3 is made up of 12 amino acids. The V gene lost 4 bases and the J gene lost 9 bases, with 9 bases spanning the gap. Germline lookup yields CDR1 SNHLY and CDR2 FYNNEI. The CDR3 coding sequence is TGTGCCAGCAGTGTGCAGGGATGGGAGCTGTTTTTT. It encodes CASSVQGWELFF.

This clonotype was found a few times. The chain joins TRBV5-1 to TRBJ1-1; 7 bases fit TRBD1. The J segment lost 5 bases and the V segment lost 4 bases, leaving 11 bases of the junction unmatched. CDR1 and CDR2 (germline): SGHRS, YFSETQ. This CDR3 contains 15 residues. CDR3 amino acids: CASSINAQGNTEAFF. In DNA form, the CDR3 reads TGCGCCAGCAGCATAAACGCACAGGGGAATACTGAAGCTTTCTTT.